This passage covers 22 T cell receptor beta chains from one sample sequenced in a study of control samples from healthy donors and cancer patients. Repertoires were generated with immunoSEQ multiplex PCR, while TCRdb's copy carries only in-frame clones and drops some. Of some 150,000 clones in the sample, about 90% are singletons; the top ten hold 5.5% to 9%. Source material: blood. The origin of the receptors is a young man in good health.

V and J are TRBV14 and TRBJ1-2; weak D call: TRBD1 (5 bases). This CDR3 has 12 amino acids. With 5 bases removed from V and 3 bases from J, the gap between germline ends came to 7 bases. In germline, CDR1 is SGHDN, CDR2 FVKESK. CDR3 loop: CASSWGDYGYTF. DNA of the CDR3: TGTGCCAGCAGCTGGGGCGACTATGGCTACACCTTC.

This chain uses TRBV7-2 with TRBJ2-7; no clear D gene. Germline V gene data show CDR1 as SGHTA and CDR2 as FQGNSA. V was pared by 5 bases and J by 2 bases, with 13 bases between. This CDR3 has 14 amino acids. The DNA of the CDR3 is TGTGCCAGCAGCCCCGTAAGTGGACCCTACGAGCAGTACTTC. This translates into CASSPVSGPYEQYF. The full variable domain, its missing parts supplied by reference TRBV7-2 and TRBJ2-7, is GAGVSQSPSNKVTEKGKDVELRCDPISGHTALYWYRQSLGQGLEFLIYFQGNSAPDKSGLPSDRFSAERTGGSVSTLTIQRTQQEDSAVYLCASSPVSGPYEQYFGPGTRLTVT.

This rearrangement joins TRBV7-2 to TRBJ2-3; D is unresolved. The germline V gene has CDR1 SGHTA and CDR2 FQGNSA. V dropped 5 bases and J dropped 6 bases, with 6 bases sitting between them. The CDR3 is made up of 11 amino acids. The CDR3 loop reads CASSQQDTQYF. The CDR3 coding sequence is TGTGCCAGCAGCCAGCAGGATACGCAGTATTTT.

The rearrangement joins TRBV2 to TRBJ2-2; D gene uncertain. This CDR3 spans 12 amino acids. Looked up from germline, CDR1 is SNHLY and CDR2 is FYNNEI. V was trimmed by 7 bases and J by 6 bases, leaving 9 bases between them. CDR3 coding DNA: TGTGCCAGCAAGATTAGGGCCGGGGAGCTGTTTTTT. Residues: CASKIRAGELFF.

V and J are TRBV19 and TRBJ2-2; D remains ambiguous. Per germline, CDR1 LNHDA and CDR2 SQIVND (reference sequence). V was clipped by 6 bases and J by 4 bases, with 6 bases between them. This CDR3 is 12 amino acids long. CDR3 residues: CASRSTTGELFF. The CDR3 nucleotides read TGTGCCAGTAGAAGTACCACCGGGGAGCTGTTTTTT.

V and J are TRBV2 and TRBJ1-5; D call uncertain. Trimming removed 6 bases at V and 6 bases at J, with 15 bases between. Germline V CDR1 and CDR2: SNHLY, FYNNEI. CDR3 length: 14 amino acids. The CDR3 bases are TGTGCCAGCAGCGCGACACCACCGGGTCAGCCCCAGCATTTT. Its translation is CASSATPPGQPQHF.

The V call is TRBV7-2, the J call TRBJ1-2; TRBD1 is a possible D gene (5 bases). The germline V and J ends were trimmed by 2 bases and 7 bases, with 17 bases remaining between them. Germline CDR1 reads SGHTA; CDR2 reads FQGNSA. The CDR3 is made up of 15 amino acids. The CDR3 DNA reads as TGTGCCAGCAGCTTACCTCCTCAGGGAAGGCGTGGCTACACCTTC. Its protein product is CASSLPPQGRRGYTF.

The chain recombines TRBV7-9 with TRBJ1-4; 8 nucleotides line up with TRBD1. The CDR3 spans 13 residues. J was trimmed by 8 bases and V by 8 bases; bases with no gene match: 7. CDR1 and CDR2 from the germline V gene are SEHNR and FQNEAQ (reference sequence). The DNA of the CDR3 is TGTGCCAGCCTCTTAGGACAGGGCGAAAAACTGTTTTTT. This gives the protein CASLLGQGEKLFF.

This clone has a single count. The chain uses TRBV28 and TRBJ2-7, with a tentative D call TRBD2 (6 bases). Trimming pared 6 bases from V and 2 bases from J, leaving 14 bases between. The length of the CDR3 is 14 residues. Germline CDR1 reads MDHEN; CDR2 reads SYDVKM. The CDR3 bases are TGTGCCAGCAGGGGGCCGGGGACTGCCTACGAGCAGTACTTC. Its translation is CASRGPGTAYEQYF.

The chain couples TRBV19 to TRBJ1-5; D unclear. The length of the CDR3 is 14 residues. Germline values: CDR1 LNHDA, CDR2 SQIVND (reference sequence). V lost 3 bases, J lost 5 bases, and 11 bases lay in between. The CDR3 here is CASSMDERYQPQHF. In DNA form, the CDR3 reads TGTGCCAGTAGTATGGACGAGAGATATCAGCCCCAGCATTTT.

The chain recombines TRBV9 with TRBJ2-7; no clear D. Germline V gene sequence: CDR1 SGDLS, CDR2 YYNGEE. V was pared by 0 bases and J by 0 bases, with 7 bases between. The CDR3 covers 14 residues. Here the CDR3 reads CASSVAWGSYEQYF. CDR3 DNA sequence: TGTGCCAGCAGCGTAGCTTGGGGCTCCTACGAGCAGTACTTC.

The V and J genes are TRBV6-4 and TRBJ2-3; D might be TRBD1 (6 bases). Germline-derived CDR1 and CDR2 are MRHNA and SNTAGT. V was pared by 6 bases and J by 2 bases, with 9 bases between. The CDR3 totals 13 residues. DNA of the CDR3: TGTGCCAGCAGCACAGGGAACACAGATACGCAGTATTTT. It is translated as CASSTGNTDTQYF.

The rearrangement joins TRBV30 to TRBJ1-3, with 12 bases aligning to TRBD1. The V gene end was trimmed by 0 bases and the J gene end by 0 bases; junction bases not matched to a gene: 6. The length of the CDR3 is 18 residues. Germline loops: CDR1 GTSNPN, CDR2 SVGIG (reference sequence). The CDR3 DNA reads as TGTGCCTGGAGTGTCGGGACAGGGGGCCCGAACTCTGGAAACACCATATATTTT. As protein: CAWSVGTGGPNSGNTIYF.

In nucleotides, the CDR3 is TGCGCCAGCAGCCGGGACACTAATGAAAAACTGTTTTTT. Translated: CASSRDTNEKLFF. The chain carries TRBV5-1 and TRBJ1-4; D is possibly TRBD1 (5 bases). Deletions cut 4 bases from V and 2 bases from J, with 6 bases between. Germline V gene lookup returns CDR1 SGHRS and CDR2 YFSETQ. The CDR3 contains 13 residues. The full variable domain, completed using reference TRBV5-1 and TRBJ1-4, is KAGVTQTPRYLIKTRGQQVTLSCSPISGHRSVSWYQQTPGQGLQFLFEYFSETQRNKGNFPGRFSGRQFSNSRSEMNVSTLELGDSALYLCASSRDTNEKLFFGSGTQLSVL.

This chain uses TRBV9 with TRBJ1-1; 7 positions match TRBD1. Trimming at V came to 0 bases and at J to 0 bases, leaving 8 bases not matched to a gene. Germline V gene lookup returns CDR1 SGDLS and CDR2 YYNGEE. The CDR3 spans 17 residues. CDR3 DNA: TGTGCCAGCAGCGTAGAACAGGGGACCAACATGAACACTGAAGCTTTCTTT. Translation gives CASSVEQGTNMNTEAFF.

The chain links TRBV6-5 to TRBJ2-2; D is uncertain. V shed 5 bases and J shed 6 bases, with 16 bases lying between them. The germline V gene has CDR1 MNHEY and CDR2 SVGAGI. CDR3 length equals 15 residues. The CDR3 is CASSPRPRPAGELFF. The CDR3 coding sequence is TGTGCCAGCAGTCCCCGCCCTCGGCCGGCCGGGGAGCTGTTTTTT.

This clone was detected a few times. The chain employs TRBV3-1 (or the pseudogene TRBV3-2) and TRBJ2-5; D is possibly TRBD1 (5 bases). Germline CDR1 and CDR2: LGHDT and YNNKEL (reference sequence). The V end was cut by 1 base, the J end by 5 bases, with 14 bases between. This CDR3 region has 15 residues. CDR3 amino acids: CASSQAWQGTETQYF. In DNA, the CDR3 is TGTGCCAGCAGCCAAGCCTGGCAGGGTACGGAGACCCAGTACTTC.

This clone was recorded a few times. The J gene is TRBJ2-5, the V gene TRBV10-3; TRBD2 might be the D (7 bases). Deletions cut 1 base from V and 1 base from J, with 13 bases between. The CDR3 is 16 residues long. The germline V gene encodes CDR1 ENHRY and CDR2 SYGVKD. The CDR3, as DNA: TGTGCCATCAGTGAGTGGGGGGGCCAGCCCCAAGAGACCCAGTACTTC. It specifies CAISEWGGQPQETQYF.

CDR3 region: CASSTGTGEQYF. The DNA for the CDR3 is TGCGCCAGCAGCACCGGCACTGGCGAGCAGTACTTC. The V call is TRBV5-1, the J call TRBJ2-7; D ambiguous. Trimming cost V 4 bases and J 6 bases, with 11 bases left between them. CDR1 and CDR2 (germline): SGHRS, YFSETQ. This CDR3 comprises 12 residues.

V usage is TRBV6-2 or TRBV6-3 and J usage is TRBJ2-4; 8 nucleotides align to TRBD2. This CDR3 has 19 residues. The V gene's germline CDR1 is MNHEY and CDR2 SVGEGT. V was clipped by 2 bases and J by 0 bases; unmatched bases: 12. CDR3 nucleotides: TGTGCCAGCAGTTACAGTGTAGCGGGGCCCACCTTAGCCAAAAACATTCAGTACTTC. Residues: CASSYSVAGPTLAKNIQYF.

DNA of the CDR3: TGTGCCAGCAGTCTTACACAGGGGGCGGGTAGGGAAGCTTTCTTT. This encodes CASSLTQGAGREAFF. The chain recombines TRBV28 with TRBJ1-1; 9 positions match TRBD1. The CDR3 spans 15 residues. Germline CDR1 is MDHEN and CDR2 is SYDVKM. Unmatched junction bases numbered 12, after V lost 5 bases and J lost 8 bases.

The rearrangement joins TRBV5-1 to TRBJ2-7, with no clear D. This CDR3 comprises 15 residues. From germline, CDR1 is SGHRS and CDR2 YFSETQ. Trimming removed 2 bases from V and 2 bases from J, with 14 bases in between. Here the CDR3 reads CASSFGGQAPYEQYF. In DNA, the CDR3 is TGCGCCAGCAGCTTCGGTGGGCAGGCCCCCTACGAGCAGTACTTC.